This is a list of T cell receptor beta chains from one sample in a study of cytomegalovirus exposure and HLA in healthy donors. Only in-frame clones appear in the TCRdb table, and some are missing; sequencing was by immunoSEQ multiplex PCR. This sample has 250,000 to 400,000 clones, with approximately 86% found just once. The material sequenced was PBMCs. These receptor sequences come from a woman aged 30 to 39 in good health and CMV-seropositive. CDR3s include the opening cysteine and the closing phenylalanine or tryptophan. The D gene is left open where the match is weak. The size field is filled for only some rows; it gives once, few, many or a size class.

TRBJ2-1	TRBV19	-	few	CASTFTGAIYNEQFF	TGTGCCAGTACTTTTACGGGGGCAATATACAATGAGCAGTTCTTC
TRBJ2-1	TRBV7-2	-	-	CASSLELANNEQFF	TGTGCCAGCAGCTTAGAGTTAGCAAACAATGAGCAGTTCTTC
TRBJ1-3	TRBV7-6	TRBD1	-	CASSYTGGSSGNTIYF	TGTGCCAGCAGCTATACAGGGGGCAGCTCTGGAAACACCATATATTTT
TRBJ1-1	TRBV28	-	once	CASISRAGVNTEAFF	TGTGCCAGCATCAGCAGGGCAGGGGTGAACACTGAAGCTTTCTTT
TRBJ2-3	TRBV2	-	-	CASSAGTGFTDTQYF	TGTGCCAGCAGCGCCGGGACTGGATTCACAGATACGCAGTATTTT
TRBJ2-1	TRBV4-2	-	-	CASSQPGEDNEQFF	TGTGCCAGCAGCCAACCGGGAGAGGACAATGAGCAGTTCTTC
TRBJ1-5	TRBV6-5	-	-	CASSGLRDQPQHF	TGTGCCAGCAGCGGACTTCGGGATCAGCCCCAGCATTTT
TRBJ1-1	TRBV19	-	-	CASSIPGIRTEAFF	TGTGCCAGTAGTATACCGGGGATCCGCACTGAAGCTTTCTTT
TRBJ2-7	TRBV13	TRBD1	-	CASSPGGEQYF	TGTGCCAGCAGCCCAGGGGGCGAGCAGTACTTC
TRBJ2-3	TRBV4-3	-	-	CASSLQSTDTQYF	TGCGCCAGCAGTCTCCAGAGCACAGATACGCAGTATTTT
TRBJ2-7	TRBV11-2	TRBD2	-	CASTPLTSGSYEQYF	TGTGCCAGCACGCCATTGACTAGCGGGAGCTACGAGCAGTACTTC
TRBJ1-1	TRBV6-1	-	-	CASSLRVQEAFF	TGTGCCAGCAGCCTACGGGTCCAGGAAGCTTTCTTT
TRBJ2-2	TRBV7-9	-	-	CASSMDTNTGELFF	TGTGCCAGCAGCATGGACACGAACACCGGGGAGCTGTTTTTT
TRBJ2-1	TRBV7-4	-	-	CASSSLVRYLYNEQFF	TGTGCCAGCAGCTCACTTGTCCGTTACTTATACAATGAGCAGTTCTTC
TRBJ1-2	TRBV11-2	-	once	CASSFVGQDYGYTF	TGTGCCAGCAGCTTCGTGGGGCAGGACTATGGCTACACCTTC
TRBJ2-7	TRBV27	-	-	CASSLQGYEQYF	TGTGCCAGCAGTCTCCAGGGGTACGAGCAGTACTTC
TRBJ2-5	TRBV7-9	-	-	CASSLVGASLHETQYF	TGTGCCAGCAGCTTAGTAGGGGCGTCATTGCACGAGACCCAGTACTTC
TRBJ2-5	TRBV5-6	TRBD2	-	CASSPRLEFGLAGQETQYF	TGTGCCAGCAGCCCGCGGCTGGAGTTCGGACTAGCGGGGCAAGAGACCCAGTACTTC
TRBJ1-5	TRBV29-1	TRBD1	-	CSARTGISNQPQHF	TGCAGCGCTCGGACAGGAATTAGCAATCAGCCCCAGCATTTT
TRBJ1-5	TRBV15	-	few	CATSRDRSRNQPQHF	TGTGCCACCAGCAGAGATCGTAGTAGAAATCAGCCCCAGCATTTT
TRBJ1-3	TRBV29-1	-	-	CSVEGQGNTIYF	TGCAGCGTTGAAGGACAGGGAAACACCATATATTTT
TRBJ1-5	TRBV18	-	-	CASSPSGWGGQPQHF	TGTGCCAGCTCACCATCAGGGTGGGGAGGTCAGCCCCAGCATTTT
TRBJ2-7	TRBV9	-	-	CASSPQGEVGSYEQYF	TGTGCCAGCAGCCCCCAGGGAGAAGTCGGCTCCTACGAGCAGTACTTC
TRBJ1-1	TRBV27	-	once	CASSLSRGNTEAFF	TGTGCCAGCAGTTTATCTCGGGGGAACACTGAAGCTTTCTTT
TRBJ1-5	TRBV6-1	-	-	CASPGPDQPQHF	TGTGCCAGCCCTGGACCTGATCAGCCCCAGCATTTT
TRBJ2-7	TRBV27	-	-	CASTSTGRSYEQYF	TGTGCCAGCACTTCGACAGGCAGATCCTACGAGCAGTACTTC
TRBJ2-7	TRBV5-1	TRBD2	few	CASSHGLAGTYEQYF	TGCGCCAGCAGCCACGGACTAGCGGGAACCTACGAGCAGTACTTC
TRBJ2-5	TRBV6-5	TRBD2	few	CASSWTSGIETQYF	TGTGCCAGCAGCTGGACTAGCGGGATTGAGACCCAGTACTTC
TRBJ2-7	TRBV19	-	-	CASSRVDNSYEQYF	TGTGCCAGTAGTAGGGTGGACAACTCCTACGAGCAGTACTTC
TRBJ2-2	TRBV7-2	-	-	CASSPDGSRSGELFF	TGTGCCAGCAGCCCAGATGGGAGCAGGTCCGGGGAGCTGTTTTTT
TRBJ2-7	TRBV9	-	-	CASSVGADTYEQYF	TGTGCCAGCAGCGTAGGGGCCGACACCTACGAGCAGTACTTC
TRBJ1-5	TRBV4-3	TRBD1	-	CASSQGWTGGNQPQHF	TGCGCCAGCAGCCAAGGGTGGACAGGCGGCAATCAGCCCCAGCATTTT
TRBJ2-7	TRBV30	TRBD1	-	CAWKVGTGVYEQYF	TGTGCCTGGAAAGTAGGGACAGGGGTCTACGAGCAGTACTTC
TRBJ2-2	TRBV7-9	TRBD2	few	CASSLASGIAGELFF	TGTGCCAGCAGCTTAGCTAGCGGGATAGCCGGGGAGCTGTTTTTT
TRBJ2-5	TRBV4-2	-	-	CASSQEGETQYF	TGTGCCAGCAGCCAAGAGGGCGAGACCCAGTACTTC
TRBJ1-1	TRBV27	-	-	CASSSLGRMNTEAFF	TGTGCCAGCAGTTCCCTGGGCAGGATGAACACTGAAGCTTTCTTT
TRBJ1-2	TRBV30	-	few	CAWTGSYGYTF	TGTGCCTGGACAGGGAGCTATGGCTACACCTTC
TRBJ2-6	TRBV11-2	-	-	CASSLDSVIGVSGANVLTF	TGTGCCAGCAGCTTAGATAGCGTAATTGGAGTCTCTGGGGCCAACGTCCTGACTTTC
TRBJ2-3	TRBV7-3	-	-	CASSPAGYTDTQYF	TGTGCCAGCAGCCCAGCGGGTTACACAGATACGCAGTATTTT
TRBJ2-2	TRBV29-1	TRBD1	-	CSVDRGANTGELFF	TGCAGCGTCGACAGGGGGGCGAACACCGGGGAGCTGTTTTTT
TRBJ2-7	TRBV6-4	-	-	CASSGPLYEQYF	TGTGCCAGCAGTGGCCCCCTCTACGAGCAGTACTTC
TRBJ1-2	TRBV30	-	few	CAWSLGTPDGYTF	TGTGCCTGGAGTCTTGGGACCCCGGATGGCTACACCTTC
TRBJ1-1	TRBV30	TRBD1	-	CAWNNYRGPDTEAFF	TGTGCCTGGAATAACTACAGGGGGCCCGACACTGAAGCTTTCTTT
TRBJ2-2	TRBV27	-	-	CASSWPGASGTGELFF	TGTGCCAGCAGTTGGCCCGGGGCGAGTGGCACCGGGGAGCTGTTTTTT
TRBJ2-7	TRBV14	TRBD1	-	CASSQRGQYYEQYF	TGTGCCAGCAGCCAGAGGGGACAGTACTACGAGCAGTACTTC
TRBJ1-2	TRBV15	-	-	CATSRTQNWLGYTF	TGTGCCACCAGCAGAACACAGAACTGGTTGGGCTACACCTTC
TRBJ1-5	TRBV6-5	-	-	CASRPGVYQPQHF	TGTGCCAGCAGGCCGGGGGTTTACCAGCCCCAGCATTTT
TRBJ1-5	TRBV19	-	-	CASSIAGRTSSNQPQHF	TGTGCCAGTAGTATAGCGGGCAGAACCTCTAGCAATCAGCCCCAGCATTTT
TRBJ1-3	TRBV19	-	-	CASTPQQDSGNTIYF	TGTGCCAGTACCCCGCAGCAAGACTCTGGAAACACCATATATTTT
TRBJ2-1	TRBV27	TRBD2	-	CASSSGLAYNEQFF	TGTGCCAGCAGTTCGGGACTAGCGTACAATGAGCAGTTCTTC
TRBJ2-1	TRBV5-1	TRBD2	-	CASGLAGGYNEQFF	TGCGCCAGTGGACTAGCGGGGGGCTACAATGAGCAGTTCTTC
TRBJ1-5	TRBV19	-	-	CASSTMGAQPQHF	TGTGCCAGTAGTACGATGGGGGCTCAGCCCCAGCATTTT
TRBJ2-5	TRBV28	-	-	CASSSRGRQETQYF	TGTGCCAGCAGTTCCCGAGGCCGGCAAGAGACCCAGTACTTC
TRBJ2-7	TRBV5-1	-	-	CASSLDAQGIREQYF	TGCGCCAGCAGCTTGGACGCACAGGGAATACGGGAGCAGTACTTC
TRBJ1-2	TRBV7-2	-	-	CASSERTVYGYTF	TGTGCCAGCAGCGAACGGACGGTCTATGGCTACACCTTC